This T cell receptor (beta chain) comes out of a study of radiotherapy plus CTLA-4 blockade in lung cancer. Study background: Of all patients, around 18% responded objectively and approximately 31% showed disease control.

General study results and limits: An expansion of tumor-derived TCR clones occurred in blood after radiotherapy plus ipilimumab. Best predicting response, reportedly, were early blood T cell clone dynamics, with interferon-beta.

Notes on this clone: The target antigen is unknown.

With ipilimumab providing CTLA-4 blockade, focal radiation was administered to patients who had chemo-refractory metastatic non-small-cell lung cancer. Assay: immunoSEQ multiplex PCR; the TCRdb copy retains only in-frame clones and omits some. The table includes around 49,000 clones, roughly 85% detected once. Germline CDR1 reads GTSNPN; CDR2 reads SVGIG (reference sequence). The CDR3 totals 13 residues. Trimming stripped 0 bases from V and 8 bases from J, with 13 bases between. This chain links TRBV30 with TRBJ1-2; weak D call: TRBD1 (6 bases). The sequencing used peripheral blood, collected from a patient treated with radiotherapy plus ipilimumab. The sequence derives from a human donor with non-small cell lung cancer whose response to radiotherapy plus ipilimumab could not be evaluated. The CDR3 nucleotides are TGTGCCTGGAGTGTACGGCAGGGGAAAGGCTACACCTTC. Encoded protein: CAWSVRQGKGYTF.